Each of the 18 T cell receptor beta chains below was sequenced from the same sample in a study of T cells after yellow fever vaccination. TCRdb re-derived calls from the 5' RACE reads in MiXCR, one entry per CDR3 protein. This sample has roughly 300,000 distinct CDR3 sequences, with 6.8% found just once. Sample: PBMCs, taken around 45 days after the first yellow fever vaccination. These receptors came from a man younger than 35 who received the YFV17D yellow fever vaccine.

This clonotype was found a few times. The gene calls are TRBV7-9 and TRBJ1-6; D gene ambiguous. CDR3 size: 12 residues. CDR1 is SEHNR, CDR2 FQNEAQ, per germline (reference sequence). The V end lost 5 bases, the J end lost 7 bases, and 6 bases lay between the germline ends. This CDR3 reads CASSPENSPLHF. The DNA of the CDR3 is TGTGCCAGCAGCCCTGAGAATTCACCCCTCCACTTT.

The V gene is TRBV20-1, the J gene TRBJ2-7; 9 positions match TRBD2. The trim removed 6 bases at V and 4 bases at J, leaving 7 bases unmatched. Germline lookup yields CDR1 DFQATT and CDR2 SNEGSKA (reference sequence). The CDR3 runs to 13 residues. This CDR3 reads CSASSGLAYEQYF. In nucleotides, the CDR3 is TGCAGTGCAAGCTCTGGACTAGCGTACGAGCAGTACTTC.

This clonotype was seen at least ten times. The genes are TRBV7-9 and TRBJ2-7, with a weak D call TRBD2 (5 bases). Per the germline V gene, CDR1 is SEHNR and CDR2 is FQNEAQ (reference sequence). The CDR3 is made up of 13 amino acids. Trimming stripped 4 bases from V and 2 bases from J, with 9 bases between. The CDR3 here is CASSSGSTYEQYF. The CDR3 nucleotides are TGTGCCAGCAGCTCGGGATCGACCTACGAGCAGTACTTC.

This clonotype was seen a handful of times. V usage is TRBV4-1 and J usage is TRBJ2-6; D is ambiguous. CDR1 MGHRA and CDR2 YSYEKL come from the germline V gene. CDR3 length: 17 amino acids. V dropped 0 bases and J dropped 0 bases, with 9 bases sitting between them. The DNA of the CDR3 is TGCGCCAGCAGCCAAGAGGGATGGAGCTCTGGGGCCAACGTCCTGACTTTC. This sequence encodes CASSQEGWSSGANVLTF.

The rearrangement joins TRBV27 to TRBJ1-2; TRBD1 is a possible D gene (5 bases). V gave up 2 bases and J gave up 5 bases, with 12 bases separating them. CDR3 length equals 14 residues. Germline V gene sequence: CDR1 MNHEY, CDR2 SMNVEV (reference sequence). The CDR3 region is CASSLKGEGYGYTF. CDR3 DNA sequence: TGTGCCAGCAGTTTAAAGGGTGAGGGGTATGGCTACACCTTC.

This chain links TRBV28 with TRBJ1-2, with a weak D call TRBD1 (6 bases). Trimming removed 2 bases from V and 4 bases from J, with 14 bases in between. The CDR3 runs 15 residues. Germline V gene sequence: CDR1 MDHEN, CDR2 SYDVKM. The CDR3 here is CASSLGGGLLYGYTF. CDR3 bases: TGTGCCAGCAGTTTAGGGGGGGGGCTTCTCTATGGCTACACCTTC.

This clonotype was counted many times. The chain joins TRBV5-1 to TRBJ1-1; D not certain. V gave up 0 bases and J gave up 5 bases, with 8 bases separating them. This CDR3 is built from 13 residues. Germline assignment: CDR1 SGHRS and CDR2 YFSETQ. In nucleotides, the CDR3 is TGCGCCAGCAGCTTGGGTCAGAGGACTGAAGCTTTCTTT. This gives the protein CASSLGQRTEAFF.

This clonotype was seen more than once but under ten times. V gene TRBV5-1 combines with J gene TRBJ1-2; D gene uncertain. Trimming shortened V by 3 bases and J by 8 bases, and 14 bases separated the two germline ends. Germline-derived CDR1 and CDR2 are SGHRS and YFSETQ. The CDR3 sequence is 13 residues long. The CDR3: CASSSSEQGGYTF. The CDR3 region has the DNA TGCGCCAGCAGCTCAAGCGAGCAAGGAGGCTACACCTTC.

The chain has TRBV5-1 and TRBJ1-1; D not resolved. This CDR3 is 15 amino acids long. CDR1 and CDR2 from the germline V gene are SGHRS and YFSETQ. V gave up 0 bases and J gave up 2 bases, with 11 bases separating them. The CDR3 spells CASSLGLTDNTEAFF. The DNA for the CDR3 is TGCGCCAGCAGCTTGGGCCTCACGGATAACACTGAAGCTTTCTTT.

This clonotype was observed a few times. The chain employs TRBV6-2 or TRBV6-3 and TRBJ2-3; 9 bases align to TRBD2. This CDR3 spans 17 amino acids. Per germline, CDR1 MNHEY and CDR2 SVGEGT. Trimming cost V 0 bases and J 4 bases; bases outside gene matches: 8. CDR3 loop: CASSYSKDSGGADTQYF. Written as DNA, the CDR3 is TGTGCCAGCAGTTACTCGAAGGATAGCGGGGGCGCAGATACGCAGTATTTT.

This clonotype occurred a few times. V and J are TRBV5-1 and TRBJ2-3; D gene ambiguous. This CDR3 is 14 amino acids long. Looked up from germline, CDR1 is SGHRS and CDR2 is YFSETQ. V was trimmed by 6 bases and J by 1 base, leaving 12 bases between them. CDR3 protein: CASNPGLGTDTQYF. The CDR3 nucleotides read TGCGCCAGCAATCCGGGTCTCGGCACAGATACGCAGTATTTT.

This clonotype was recorded many times. This sequence joins TRBV12-3 or TRBV12-4 and TRBJ1-3, with TRBD1 matching over 7 bases. J was trimmed by 9 bases and V by 4 bases; bases with no gene match: 6. There are 13 residues in the CDR3. In DNA, the CDR3 is TGTGCCAGCAGTTGGGACAGTGGGAGCACCATATATTTT. This codes for CASSWDSGSTIYF.

The chain carries TRBV9 and TRBJ2-5; D is unclear. The CDR3 sequence is 11 residues long. V shed 2 bases and J shed 6 bases, with 5 bases lying between them. CDR1 SGDLS and CDR2 YYNGEE come from the germline V gene. CDR3 loop: CASSVGQTQYF. DNA for the CDR3: TGTGCCAGCAGCGTGGGTCAGACCCAGTACTTC.

For this clonotype: Its ends do not fully match the called genes, so a read error is possible. This chain joins TRBV6-1 and TRBJ2-5; D is uncertain. Germline V gene data show CDR1 as MNHNS and CDR2 as SASEGT. This CDR3 region has 14 residues. The CDR3 protein is CASRVRGFEEAQYF. The CDR3 DNA sequence: TGTGCCAGCAGGGTTAGAGGCTTTGAAGAGGCCCAGTACTTC.

This clonotype was detected many times. V is TRBV2 and J is TRBJ1-3; D is unresolved. CDR3 length: 15 amino acids. CDR1 is SNHLY, CDR2 FYNNEI, per germline. The germline V and J ends were trimmed by 4 bases and 0 bases, with 10 bases remaining between them. The CDR3: CASSAPSDSGNTIYF. In DNA form, the CDR3 reads TGTGCCAGCAGTGCCCCGTCTGACTCTGGAAACACCATATATTTT.

This chain joins TRBV9 and TRBJ2-5; 8 positions agree with TRBD2. V was clipped by 3 bases and J by 7 bases; unmatched bases: 2. Germline V gene data show CDR1 as SGDLS and CDR2 as YYNGEE. The CDR3 consists of 12 residues. The CDR3 here is CASSAGGGTQYF. Written as DNA, the CDR3 is TGTGCCAGCAGCGCCGGGGGGGGGACCCAGTACTTC.

The table lists this clonotype with a few counts. The chain joins TRBV30 to TRBJ1-2, with D tentatively TRBD1 (6 bases). The germline V and J ends were trimmed by 0 bases and 4 bases, with 9 bases remaining between them. Per germline, CDR1 GTSNPN and CDR2 SVGIG (reference sequence). The CDR3 covers 13 residues. This chain's CDR3 is CAWSVWGAYGYTF. CDR3 DNA sequence: TGTGCCTGGAGTGTATGGGGGGCCTATGGCTACACCTTC.

There are a few counts of this clonotype. This chain links TRBV30 with TRBJ1-5; 9 bases agree with TRBD1. V trimming: 1 base; J trimming: 5 bases; junction bases outside the gene matches: 0. From germline, CDR1 is GTSNPN and CDR2 SVGIG (reference sequence). The CDR3 runs 13 residues. This CDR3 reads CAWSGDRDQPQHF. As DNA, the CDR3 is TGTGCCTGGAGTGGGGACAGGGATCAGCCCCAGCATTTT. The full variable domain, completed using reference TRBV30 and TRBJ1-5, is SQTIHQWPATLVQPVGSPLSLECTVEGTSNPNLYWYRQAAGRGLQLLFYSVGIGQISSEVPQNLSASRPQDRQFILSSKKLLLSDSGFYLCAWSGDRDQPQHFGDGTRLSIL.